This note documents a single TCR beta chain sequence. The CDR3 loop spans 16 amino acids. With 2 bases clipped from V and 1 base from J, the junction kept 6 bases outside the gene matches. The V gene's germline CDR1 is SGHVS and CDR2 FNYEAQ. For repertoire sequencing, the TCR beta CDR3 regions were amplified from RNA transcripts. Investigators did first-round RT-PCR with HTBI primers, then second-round multiplex PCR. TCRdb called the multiplex PCR reads again in MiXCR, with one record for every CDR3 protein. The table records 1 million to 1.3 million distinct CDR3 sequences, less than 45% of them present only once. The sample originates from a study of Graves' ophthalmopathy and Graves' hyperthyroidism. Study-level background: A follow-up of 18 months without ophthalmopathy meant that hyperthyroidism was stable.

Source material: peripheral blood or thyroid tissue (not recorded which). This TCR was sampled from an adult man with Graves' hyperthyroidism. V usage is TRBV7-6 and J usage is TRBJ2-7; 9 bases fit TRBD2. The CDR3 here is CASSLYERGASYEQYF. CDR3 DNA sequence: TGTGCCAGCAGCTTATACGAGCGGGGGGCTTCCTACGAGCAGTACTTC.